The rows below give T cell receptor beta chains drawn from one sample of a study of blood T cell repertoires in COVID-19. Sequenced by immunoSEQ multiplex PCR; TCRdb stores in-frame clones only, minus some. Of under 250,000 clones listed, over 70% are singletons. The specimen sequenced was peripheral blood. Receptors originate from a man aged 50 to 59 with active or convalescent COVID-19. Each CDR3 is given with its conserved first and last residue. Each record gives: D gene, clone size, J gene, V gene, CDR3 DNA, CDR3 protein. The D gene is left open where the match is weak. Size values are once, few and many counts, or a class for expanded clones, and some rows have none.

NA many TRBJ2-2 TRBV12-3/TRBV12-4 TGTGCCAGCAGTTTGCGGGCCGGGGAGCTGTTTTTT CASSLRAGELFF
TRBD1 NA TRBJ2-7 TRBV7-9 TGTGCCAGCAGCTTAGGGACAGGAAGGGTCCACGAGCAGTACTTC CASSLGTGRVHEQYF
NA NA TRBJ2-2 TRBV28 TGTGCCAGCAGTTCCGGCGGATCGAACACCGGGGAGCTGTTTTTT CASSSGGSNTGELFF
NA NA TRBJ1-2 TRBV5-6 TGTGCCAGCAGCCCCCGGGGTACGAACTATGGCTACACCTTC CASSPRGTNYGYTF
NA NA TRBJ1-2 TRBV19 TGTGCCAGTAGTATAGTACTTCCAGACTCGTTCTCTAACTATGGCTACACCTTC CASSIVLPDSFSNYGYTF
NA NA TRBJ2-7 TRBV7-3 TGTGCCAGCAGCTTAGCCGCGGGGACTGATTACGAGCAGTACTTC CASSLAAGTDYEQYF
TRBD1 NA TRBJ1-2 TRBV5-1 TGCGCCAGCAGCCCCCCCAGGGGGACAGAGGGATATGGCTACACCTTC CASSPPRGTEGYGYTF
TRBD2 NA TRBJ2-3 TRBV7-2 TGTGCCAGCAGCTTAGATAGCGGGGGGGCAGATACGCAGTATTTT CASSLDSGGADTQYF
TRBD1 few TRBJ2-7 TRBV6-5 TGTGCCAGCAGTTACGCGACAGGGGTCGAGCAGTACTTC CASSYATGVEQYF
NA NA TRBJ2-7 TRBV7-2 TGTGCCAGCAGCTGGAGCTCCTACGAGCAGTACTTC CASSWSSYEQYF
NA NA TRBJ1-2 TRBV24-1 TGTGCCACCAGTGATGGTCTGTTAAAGCAGGGCCTTGCTAACTATGGCTACACCTTC CATSDGLLKQGLANYGYTF
NA NA TRBJ2-5 TRBV5-4 TGTGCCAGCAGCCTGAGGGACACCCCAGAGACCCAGTACTTC CASSLRDTPETQYF
NA NA TRBJ2-1 TRBV30 TGTGCCTGGACAGGGTCTTTCGGTGAGCAGTTCTTC CAWTGSFGEQFF
TRBD1 NA TRBJ2-5 TRBV11-2 TGTGCCAGCGCTCCACAGGGGATGGGGGAGACCCAGTACTTC CASAPQGMGETQYF
NA NA TRBJ2-2 TRBV7-9 TGTGCCAGCAGCCCACTAATCAGTAACACCGGGGAGCTGTTTTTT CASSPLISNTGELFF
TRBD1 NA TRBJ2-5 TRBV4-3 TGCGCCAGCAGCCAAGAGGGACAGACCAAAGGAGAGACCCAGTACTTC CASSQEGQTKGETQYF
NA NA TRBJ2-7 TRBV6-5 TGTGCCAGCAGGGATGGGAGCTCCTACGAGCAGTACTTC CASRDGSSYEQYF
NA once TRBJ1-2 TRBV28 TGTGCCATCGGGGGGTCCGTGGGGGACTATGGCTACACCTTC CAIGGSVGDYGYTF
NA NA TRBJ1-5 TRBV18 TGTGCCAGCTCACCAGGGGGCGGCAATCAGCCCCAGCATTTT CASSPGGGNQPQHF
NA NA TRBJ1-3 TRBV10-3 TGTGCCATCAGGCGACAGTCTGGAAACACCATATATTTT CAIRRQSGNTIYF
TRBD2 NA TRBJ2-3 TRBV3-1/TRBV3-2 TGTGCCAGCTCCCTAGCGGGAGGGAGCACAGATACGCAGTATTTT CASSLAGGSTDTQYF
TRBD1 NA TRBJ1-5 TRBV5-1 TGCGCCAGCAGCTTGGGACAGGGCGATCAGCCCCAGCATTTT CASSLGQGDQPQHF
TRBD1 NA TRBJ1-2 TRBV6-5 TGTGCCAGCAGATCAGGGGGTGGGGATGGCTACACCTTC CASRSGGGDGYTF
NA NA TRBJ2-7 TRBV3-1/TRBV3-2 TGTGCCAGCAGCCCATCGGCCGCGGGGGCAACCTACGAGCAGTACTTC CASSPSAAGATYEQYF
NA NA TRBJ2-1 TRBV9 TGTGCCAGCAGCGTAGGTGGGGGGACCTCCTACAATGAGCAGTTCTTC CASSVGGGTSYNEQFF
TRBD1 NA TRBJ1-2 TRBV9 TGTGCCAGCAGCCACCCAGCCGGGACAGGATTAAATGGCTACACCTTC CASSHPAGTGLNGYTF
TRBD2 NA TRBJ2-7 TRBV2 TGTGCCAGCAGTGCCGTAGCGGGAAGCGCCTACGAGCAGTACTTC CASSAVAGSAYEQYF
TRBD1 once TRBJ1-6 TRBV3-1/TRBV3-2 TGTGCCAGCAGCCAATACAGGGGCGCGGGTAATTCACCCCTCCACTTT CASSQYRGAGNSPLHF
NA once TRBJ1-2 TRBV11-2 TGTGCCAGCAGCTTACTCTACAGCTATGGCTACACCTTC CASSLLYSYGYTF